One and the same sample provided the 19 T cell receptor beta chains below, sequenced in a study of T-cell reconstitution after alpha-beta-depleted transplantation in children. Preparing the TCRbeta library involved the use of unique molecular identifiers. TCRdb re-derived calls from the PCR reads in MiXCR, one entry per CDR3 protein. In the table there are 120,000 or so distinct CDR3 sequences, approximately 10% of which are singletons. This specimen consisted of PBMCs from the stem cell graft donor, obtained from the stem cell graft. These receptors came from a human donor who donated a stem cell graft to a child with acute lymphoblastic leukemia.

This clonotype has a count of ten or more. The rearrangement links TRBV4-1 to TRBJ1-6; no firm D call. Germline CDR1 and CDR2: MGHRA and YSYEKL. V was trimmed by 0 bases and J by 0 bases, leaving 9 bases between them. This CDR3 is built from 17 residues. CDR3 region: CASSQDWAGSYNSPLHF. The CDR3 DNA is TGCGCCAGCAGCCAAGATTGGGCTGGCTCCTATAATTCACCCCTCCACTTT.

This clonotype was detected many times. The chain uses TRBV6-1 and TRBJ2-5; 7 nucleotides line up with TRBD1. Unmatched junction bases numbered 7, after V lost 7 bases and J lost 5 bases. Germline CDR1 and CDR2: MNHNS and SASEGT. This CDR3 spans 13 amino acids. CDR3 sequence (DNA): TGTGCCAGCACTCGGGACAGAGTGGAGACCCAGTACTTC. Its translation is CASTRDRVETQYF.

V usage is TRBV4-2 and J usage is TRBJ2-7; maybe TRBD1 (6 bases). In germline, CDR1 is LGHNA, CDR2 YNFKEQ. Trimming shortened V by 0 bases and J by 4 bases, and 10 bases separated the two germline ends. The CDR3 runs to 14 residues. The CDR3 bases are TGTGCCAGCAGCCAAGATGATAGGGGGTACGAGCAGTACTTC. It specifies CASSQDDRGYEQYF.

This clonotype was detected many times. The V call is TRBV5-1, the J call TRBJ1-1, with D possibly matching TRBD1 (5 bases). The germline CDR1 and CDR2 sequences are SGHRS and YFSETQ. Trimming pared 4 bases from V and 1 base from J, leaving 11 bases between. The CDR3 is 14 residues long. The CDR3 spells CASSQRQWNTEAFF. CDR3 nucleotide sequence: TGCGCCAGCAGCCAACGACAGTGGAACACTGAAGCTTTCTTT.

In this sample, this clonotype turned up many times. The gene calls are TRBV29-1 and TRBJ1-5, with a weak D call TRBD1 (6 bases). V was clipped by 4 bases and J by 3 bases, with 7 bases between them. The germline gives CDR1 SQVTM, CDR2 ANQGSEA. The CDR3 totals 12 residues. The DNA for the CDR3 is TGCAGCGTTGGGGACAACAATCAGCCCCAGCATTTT. Protein sequence: CSVGDNNQPQHF.

This clonotype has a count of ten or more. The chain carries TRBV7-6 and TRBJ1-4; D uncertain. CDR1 SGHVS and CDR2 FNYEAQ come from the germline V gene. The CDR3 consists of 14 residues. The V and J ends lost 2 bases and 7 bases respectively, with 11 bases between them. CDR3 in DNA: TGTGCCAGCAGCTTAAAGTCAGGTTCTGAAAAACTGTTTTTT. As protein: CASSLKSGSEKLFF.

This clonotype has a count of ten or more. The rearrangement links TRBV28 to TRBJ1-4, with D hard to call. CDR1 and CDR2 from the germline V gene are MDHEN and SYDVKM. This CDR3 is built from 13 residues. V was shortened by 8 bases and J by 4 bases, with 11 bases between the two germline ends. The CDR3 protein is CASGRVYNEKLFF. The CDR3 DNA is TGTGCCAGCGGGCGGGTTTATAATGAAAAACTGTTTTTT.

This clonotype was observed many times. This chain uses TRBV5-1 with TRBJ2-1; no reliable D call. V lost 2 bases and J 10 bases, leaving 22 bases between the germline ends. CDR3 length: 16 residues. Per germline, CDR1 SGHRS and CDR2 YFSETQ. The DNA of the CDR3 is TGCGCCAGCAGCTTAGCGTCCCTTGCGGCGGCCATCGAGCAGTTCTTC. Its protein is CASSLASLAAAIEQFF. The full variable domain, in which reference TRBV5-1 and TRBJ2-1 provide the parts outside the CDR3, is KAGVTQTPRYLIKTRGQQVTLSCSPISGHRSVSWYQQTPGQGLQFLFEYFSETQRNKGNFPGRFSGRQFSNSRSEMNVSTLELGDSALYLCASSLASLAAAIEQFFGPGTRLTVL.

This clonotype was counted at least ten times. This chain uses TRBV29-1 with TRBJ2-1; TRBD2 matches at 9 bases. The CDR3 length is 15 residues. Germline assignment: CDR1 SQVTM and CDR2 ANQGSEA. The V segment lost 8 bases and the J segment 2 bases; nucleotides outside the gene matches: 10. The CDR3 here is CSTRLAGGAYNEQFF. CDR3 sequence (DNA): TGCAGCACCCGGCTGGCGGGAGGGGCCTACAATGAGCAGTTCTTC.

Many counts were recorded for this clonotype. V gene TRBV20-1 combines with J gene TRBJ2-5; unclear D gene. CDR3 length: 12 residues. V was clipped by 6 bases and J by 2 bases, with 10 bases between them. Germline V gives CDR1 DFQATT, CDR2 SNEGSKA (reference sequence). CDR3 in amino acids: CSATGQQETQYF. As DNA, the CDR3 is TGCAGTGCGACCGGGCAACAAGAGACCCAGTACTTC.

This clonotype was counted many times. V gene TRBV6-2 or TRBV6-3 combines with J gene TRBJ2-3; 13 bases are a match to TRBD2. V shed 6 bases, J shed 7 bases, and the junction held 4 bases outside the gene matches. This CDR3 contains 14 residues. Germline values: CDR1 MNHEY, CDR2 SVGEGT. The CDR3 region is CASRETSGRNTQYF. The DNA of the CDR3 is TGTGCCAGCAGGGAGACTAGCGGGAGGAATACGCAGTATTTT.

This clonotype has at least ten counts. This chain connects TRBV12-3 or TRBV12-4 to TRBJ1-4; tentatively, D is TRBD1 (6 bases). The CDR3 is made up of 15 amino acids. The V end was cut by 0 bases, the J end by 8 bases, with 13 bases between. The CDR3 coding sequence is TGTGCCAGCAGTTTAGCGCAACAGGGTAGCGAAAAACTGTTTTTT. Translated, it gives CASSLAQQGSEKLFF.

Many counts were recorded for this clonotype. The chain links TRBV11-2 to TRBJ1-3, with TRBD1 matching 9 bases. The ends lost 5 bases at V and 7 bases at J; junction bases unmatched: 3. The CDR3 totals 13 residues. Germline V gene sequence: CDR1 SGHAT, CDR2 FQNNGV. CDR3 DNA: TGTGCCAGCAGCACGACAGGGGGTAACACCATATATTTT. It codes for CASSTTGGNTIYF.

This clonotype was detected many times. The V and J genes are TRBV7-6 and TRBJ2-7; D is perhaps TRBD1 (6 bases). CDR3 length: 16 residues. The germline CDR1 and CDR2 sequences are SGHVS and FNYEAQ. Trimming pared 1 base from V and 2 bases from J, leaving 15 bases between. CDR3 nucleotide sequence: TGTGCCAGCAGCTTAGGGCAGGGGAACCCTCCCTACGAGCAGTACTTC. Protein product: CASSLGQGNPPYEQYF.

This clonotype was recorded many times. The rearrangement uses TRBV5-1 and TRBJ2-5; TRBD1 might be the D (5 bases). Germline V gene lookup returns CDR1 SGHRS and CDR2 YFSETQ. V lost 0 bases, J lost 5 bases, and 11 bases lay in between. The CDR3 is 14 residues long. The CDR3 nucleotides read TGCGCCAGCAGCTTGGGACAGATATCGGAGACCCAGTACTTC. It translates to CASSLGQISETQYF.

The sample holds many counts of this clonotype. The chain employs TRBV9 and TRBJ2-1; D could derive from TRBD1 or TRBD2 (7 bases each). The V end was cut by 4 bases, the J end by 5 bases, with 19 bases between. The germline V gene has CDR1 SGDLS and CDR2 YYNGEE. The CDR3 totals 16 residues. The CDR3 spells CASSPQGGGPHNEQFF. For the CDR3, the DNA is TGTGCCAGCAGCCCGCAGGGGGGAGGGCCCCACAATGAGCAGTTCTTC. Based on the CDR3 plus reference TRBV9 and TRBJ2-1, the full variable domain is DSGVTQTPKHLITATGQRVTLRCSPRSGDLSVYWYQQSLDQGLQFLIQYYNGEERAKGNILERFSAQQFPDLHSELNLSSLELGDSALYFCASSPQGGGPHNEQFFGPGTRLTVL.

V and J are TRBV29-1 and TRBJ2-5; D perhaps matches TRBD2 (5 bases). Trimming left V 7 bases short and J 4 bases short, with 13 bases between. The CDR3 is 12 residues long. Per the germline V gene, CDR1 is SQVTM and CDR2 is ANQGSEA. The CDR3 region is CSAWKGRETQYF. The CDR3 nucleotides read TGCAGCGCCTGGAAAGGGAGAGAGACCCAGTACTTC.

This clonotype has a count of ten or more. The chain links TRBV5-1 to TRBJ2-3; 9 bases line up with TRBD2. After removal of 2 bases from V and 5 bases from J, the junction contained 9 bases not matched to a gene. The CDR3 is 16 amino acids. The germline gives CDR1 SGHRS, CDR2 YFSETQ. Here the CDR3 DNA reads TGCGCCAGCAGCTTCGGGGCGGGGGGGCAGCAAGATACGCAGTATTTT. Protein sequence: CASSFGAGGQQDTQYF. The whole variable domain, filled in from reference TRBV5-1 and TRBJ2-3, reads KAGVTQTPRYLIKTRGQQVTLSCSPISGHRSVSWYQQTPGQGLQFLFEYFSETQRNKGNFPGRFSGRQFSNSRSEMNVSTLELGDSALYLCASSFGAGGQQDTQYFGPGTRLTVL.

This clonotype has a count of ten or more. The chain employs TRBV4-3 and TRBJ2-7; TRBD1 might be the D (7 bases). Trimming stripped 0 bases from V and 5 bases from J, with 14 bases between. The germline V gene has CDR1 LGHNA and CDR2 YSLEER. The CDR3 is 15 amino acids. The CDR3 here is CASSQEGRGRNEQYF. DNA of the CDR3: TGCGCCAGCAGCCAAGAAGGCAGGGGGAGGAACGAGCAGTACTTC.